A selection of T cell receptor beta chains follows, all from one sample in a study of shared clonotypes between healthy human individuals. The repertoire was sequenced with immunoSEQ multiplex PCR; TCRdb's copy has only in-frame clones and lacks some. The repertoire includes roughly 2.4 million clones, approximately 95% of them detected once, and approximately 0.13% sits in the top ten. Sequencing was done on a sample of naive CD4+ T cells sorted from blood. All receptors come from a man younger than 30 in good health. Both conserved end residues are part of each CDR3.

V,J,CDR3
TRBV4-3,TRBJ2-7,CASSAGTGPYEQYF
TRBV4-1,TRBJ2-1,CASSQNFNEQFF
TRBV19,TRBJ1-6,CASSIGTEINSPLHF
TRBV11-2,TRBJ1-2,CASSPPPTHGYTF
TRBV10-1,TRBJ2-1,CASSDQGTSGRRWQFF
TRBV19,TRBJ1-1,CASSRSSQGTEAFF
TRBV6-1,TRBJ1-1,CASSSSAAMNTEAFF
TRBV19,TRBJ2-7,CASSIRGSGYEQYF
TRBV30,TRBJ1-1,CAWSDLGRNTEAFF
TRBV18,TRBJ1-3,CASSPQTGVLGPSGNTIYF
TRBV5-6,TRBJ2-7,CASSLERWREQYF